The 31 T cell receptor beta chains given below trace back to one sample, sequenced in a study of sequential checkpoint blockade in melanoma. Specified treatment: randomized to nivolumab then ipilimumab (arm A) or the reverse (arm B). Some clones are missing from TCRdb's copy, which holds only in-frame ones; the method was immunoSEQ multiplex PCR. The sample has about 6,900 clones, around 78% seen once. Sequences were derived from CD8+ T cells sorted from blood (inferred from file names), sampled from a patient given nivolumab and ipilimumab in sequence. The receptors shown here come from a human donor with melanoma.

CDR3 amino acids: CASSFRTSNYGYTF. The CDR3 DNA sequence: TGTGCCAGCAGTTTCAGGACATCTAACTATGGCTACACCTTC. The rearrangement joins TRBV6-6 to TRBJ1-2; D perhaps matches TRBD1 (5 bases). Germline CDR1 is MNHNY and CDR2 is SVGAGI (reference sequence). The V gene lost 4 bases and the J gene lost 0 bases, with 9 bases spanning the gap. This CDR3 contains 14 residues.

The chain combines TRBV7-6 with TRBJ2-7, with TRBD1 matching 7 bases. The germline gives CDR1 SGHVS, CDR2 FNYEAQ. V lost 6 bases to trimming and J lost 2 bases; unmatched junction nucleotides: 16. This CDR3 is 17 amino acids long. For the CDR3, the DNA is TGTGCCAGCAGTGATTTCAGGGGACAGCAGCCCACCTACGAGCAGTACTTC. The encoded protein is CASSDFRGQQPTYEQYF.

This chain links TRBV7-9 with TRBJ2-1; 8 bases match TRBD2. J gave up 8 bases and V 5 bases, and 11 bases lay outside the gene matches. The CDR3 is made up of 15 amino acids. CDR1 is SEHNR and CDR2 is FQNEAQ in the germline V gene (reference sequence). The CDR3 loop reads CASSQVSGRYDEQFF. The CDR3 DNA is TGTGCCAGCAGCCAAGTAAGCGGGAGATATGATGAGCAGTTCTTC.

This clone has more than one count but fewer than ten. The chain has TRBV11-2 and TRBJ2-7; D is possibly TRBD2 (7 bases). The CDR3 is 14 residues long. CDR1 is SGHAT, CDR2 FQNNGV, per germline. Trimming stripped 1 base from V and 3 bases from J, with 10 bases between. The chain's CDR3 is CASSLGGGLYEQYF. The CDR3 region has the DNA TGTGCCAGCAGCTTAGGGGGGGGCCTCTACGAGCAGTACTTC.

The chain recombines TRBV7-9 with TRBJ2-3, with D perhaps matching TRBD1 (6 bases). V was cut by 4 bases and J by 2 bases, with 16 bases left in between. From germline, CDR1 is SEHNR and CDR2 FQNEAQ (reference sequence). This CDR3 contains 16 residues. In DNA, the CDR3 is TGTGCCAGCAGCTATCCCCCAGACAGGCCCACAGATACGCAGTATTTT. Translated, it gives CASSYPPDRPTDTQYF.

The chain links TRBV5-4 to TRBJ2-6, with a possible D match to TRBD2 (7 bases). The CDR3 covers 19 residues. The V and J ends lost 0 bases and 3 bases respectively, with 19 bases between them. Germline CDR1 is SGHNT and CDR2 is YYREEE (reference sequence). CDR3 amino acids: CASSLAVGRGRYGANVLTF. The CDR3 nucleotides read TGTGCCAGCAGCTTGGCCGTCGGGCGGGGGCGGTATGGGGCCAACGTCCTGACTTTC.

This chain uses TRBV6-1 with TRBJ2-5, with D possibly matching TRBD2 (7 bases). CDR1 is MNHNS and CDR2 is SASEGT in the germline V gene. V was pared by 6 bases and J by 14 bases, with 22 bases between. The CDR3 is 13 amino acids. CDR3 amino acids: CASRPHRAPGGYF. In DNA, the CDR3 is TGTGCCAGCAGGCCACACCGGGCCCCGGGGGGCTACTTC.

J is TRBJ2-1 and V is TRBV28; the D gene is possibly TRBD1 (6 bases). The CDR3 runs to 13 residues. The germline gives CDR1 MDHEN, CDR2 SYDVKM. Trimming stripped 8 bases from V and 8 bases from J, with 16 bases between. The CDR3 here is CASGLRGLDEQFF. The CDR3 coding sequence is TGTGCCAGCGGTCTTAGGGGGTTGGATGAGCAGTTCTTC. Full variable domain (rest looked up from reference TRBV28 and TRBJ2-1): DVKVTQSSRYLVKRTGEKVFLECVQDMDHENMFWYRQDPGLGLRLIYFSYDVKMKEKGDIPEGYSVSREKKERFSLILESASTNQTSMYLCASGLRGLDEQFFGPGTRLTVL.

V gene TRBV11-2 combines with J gene TRBJ2-4; tentatively, D is TRBD1 (7 bases). Germline loops: CDR1 SGHAT, CDR2 FQNNGV. Trimming cost V 2 bases and J 3 bases, with 11 bases left between them. This CDR3 has 15 residues. This chain's CDR3 is CASSLQGGDKNIQYF. The CDR3 DNA reads TGTGCCAGCAGCTTACAGGGGGGTGACAAAAACATTCAGTACTTC.

The chain has TRBV7-2 and TRBJ2-3; 10 nucleotides match TRBD2. This CDR3 comprises 16 residues. Per germline, CDR1 SGHTA and CDR2 FQGNSA. J gave up 5 bases and V 1 base, and 6 bases lay outside the gene matches. Here the CDR3 DNA reads TGTGCCAGCAGCTTAGTTAGCGGGAGGCCGGGAGATACGCAGTATTTT. This gives the protein CASSLVSGRPGDTQYF.

The chain couples TRBV4-1 to TRBJ1-2; D possibly corresponds to TRBD1 (6 bases). V was trimmed by 0 bases and J by 8 bases, leaving 13 bases between them. CDR3 length: 14 amino acids. The germline V gene has CDR1 MGHRA and CDR2 YSYEKL. Here the CDR3 DNA reads TGCGCCAGCAGCCAAGACCCCAGGGGACGCGGCTACACCTTC. This gives the protein CASSQDPRGRGYTF.

In its sample, this clone is medium-sized. This rearrangement joins TRBV13 to TRBJ2-5; TRBD2 matches 7 bases. Losses at the gene ends were 2 bases for V and 3 bases for J; bases not matched to a gene: 3. CDR3 length: 14 amino acids. Germline CDR1 is PRHDT and CDR2 is FYEKMQ (reference sequence). This CDR3 reads CASSLRREKETQYF. Written as DNA, the CDR3 is TGTGCCAGCAGCTTACGGCGGGAGAAAGAGACCCAGTACTTC. The complete variable domain, with remaining parts taken from reference TRBV13 and TRBJ2-5, reads AAGVIQSPRHLIKEKRETATLKCYPIPRHDTVYWYQQGPGQDPQFLISFYEKMQSDKGSIPDRFSAQQFSDYHSELNMSSLELGDSALYFCASSLRREKETQYFGPGTRLLVL.

The chain employs TRBV28 and TRBJ1-1, with a possible D match to TRBD1 (5 bases). Germline values: CDR1 MDHEN, CDR2 SYDVKM. V shed 7 bases and J shed 6 bases, with 30 bases lying between them. The CDR3 has 18 residues. The CDR3 loop reads CASKDVGGLSKRTSEAFF. CDR3 DNA: TGTGCCAGCAAAGACGTTGGGGGGTTAAGCAAGCGAACTTCTGAAGCTTTCTTT.

The genes are TRBV27 and TRBJ2-1, with TRBD2 identical over 13 bases. The V gene end was trimmed by 4 bases and the J gene end by 7 bases; junction bases not matched to a gene: 4. Per the germline V gene, CDR1 is MNHEY and CDR2 is SMNVEV (reference sequence). CDR3 length: 15 residues. CDR3 bases: TGTGCCAGCAGTTGGGGACTAGCGGGATCAAATGAGCAGTTCTTC. Its translation is CASSWGLAGSNEQFF.

The CDR3 region is CSVHTPFNTGELFF. In DNA, the CDR3 is TGCAGCGTTCATACTCCGTTCAACACCGGGGAGCTGTTTTTT. The genes are TRBV29-1 and TRBJ2-2; the D is unclear. V lost 5 bases, J lost 2 bases, and 12 bases lay in between. Per germline, CDR1 SQVTM and CDR2 ANQGSEA. The CDR3 is made up of 14 amino acids.

The chain joins TRBV4-1 to TRBJ2-5, with 10 bases lining up with TRBD1. After removal of 4 bases from V and 4 bases from J, the junction contained 9 bases not matched to a gene. The CDR3 extends over 16 amino acids. Germline V gene data show CDR1 as MGHRA and CDR2 as YSYEKL. CDR3 DNA: TGCGCCAGCAGCCTCCGGACAGGGGGAGGTGCAGAGACCCAGTACTTC. This sequence encodes CASSLRTGGGAETQYF.

This chain connects TRBV27 to TRBJ2-1, with D tentatively TRBD2 (5 bases). V shed 6 bases and J shed 1 base, with 10 bases lying between them. Germline values: CDR1 MNHEY, CDR2 SMNVEV (reference sequence). The CDR3 extends over 14 amino acids. The CDR3 nucleotides are TGTGCCAGCAGCTCGACGGGATCCTACAATGAGCAGTTCTTC. This sequence encodes CASSSTGSYNEQFF.

The rearrangement joins TRBV7-8 to TRBJ2-3, with D tentatively TRBD1 (8 bases). The V and J ends lost 0 bases and 4 bases respectively, with 17 bases between them. In germline, CDR1 is SGHVS, CDR2 FQNEAQ. This CDR3 region has 17 residues. The CDR3 nucleotides are TGTGCCAGCAGCTTAGCGTACAGGGGGGGCTACGCAGATACGCAGTATTTT. Translation: CASSLAYRGGYADTQYF.

The chain uses TRBV4-1 and TRBJ2-7; possibly TRBD2 for D (6 bases). The CDR3 totals 14 residues. V lost 4 bases to trimming and J lost 3 bases, with 13 bases between them. Per the germline V gene, CDR1 is MGHRA and CDR2 is YSYEKL. CDR3 region: CASSRETRVYEQYF. The CDR3 DNA follows: TGCGCCAGCAGCCGAGAGACTAGAGTCTACGAGCAGTACTTC.

The CDR3 nucleotides read TGCGCCAGCAGCCACCCAAGACAGAGCATAGAGACCCAGTACTTC. It specifies CASSHPRQSIETQYF. The chain joins TRBV4-1 to TRBJ2-5; a possible D gene is TRBD1 (5 bases). The CDR3 covers 15 residues. Trimming pared 3 bases from V and 4 bases from J, leaving 15 bases between. Germline V lookup: CDR1 MGHRA, CDR2 YSYEKL.

The rearrangement joins TRBV16 to TRBJ2-5; 7 bases map to TRBD1. J was trimmed by 2 bases and V by 0 bases; bases with no gene match: 3. Germline CDR1 reads KGHSY; CDR2 reads FQNENV. The CDR3 runs 15 residues. The CDR3 loop is CASSQSGRGQETQYF. The CDR3 coding sequence is TGTGCCAGCAGCCAATCGGGCAGGGGGCAAGAGACCCAGTACTTC.

CDR3 protein: CASSLAGVSAGELFF. In nucleotides, the CDR3 is TGCGCCAGCAGCTTGGCGGGGGTTAGTGCCGGGGAGCTGTTTTTT. The chain carries TRBV5-1 and TRBJ2-2, with D perhaps matching TRBD2 (6 bases). V was cut by 0 bases and J by 6 bases, with 12 bases left in between. This CDR3 contains 15 residues. Germline V gene lookup returns CDR1 SGHRS and CDR2 YFSETQ.

In its sample, this clone was seen a few times. The chain recombines TRBV28 with TRBJ1-1, with D possibly matching TRBD1 (5 bases). This CDR3 comprises 13 residues. Germline assignment: CDR1 MDHEN and CDR2 SYDVKM. Between the trimmed V and J ends, which lost 5 bases and 1 base, there was a span of 8 bases. The CDR3 region has the DNA TGTGCCAGCAGTCGACAGAAGAACACTGAAGCTTTCTTT. Translation: CASSRQKNTEAFF.

This clone has just a few counts. The genes are TRBV21-1 and TRBJ1-1; the table's D call, TRBD1, was not checked against the DNA. TRBV21-1 is designated a pseudogene. The CDR3 spans 11 residues. The CDR3 sequence is CASSSGGEAFF. The CDR3 nucleotides are TGTGCCAGCAGCTCAGGGGGGGAAGCTTTCTTT.

This clone was found a few times. The chain couples TRBV5-6 to TRBJ2-3, with 10 bases fitting TRBD1. V shed 3 bases and J 4 bases; nucleotides not matched to a gene: 8. The CDR3 extends over 16 amino acids. The V gene's germline CDR1 is SGHDT and CDR2 YYEEEE. In nucleotides, the CDR3 is TGTGCCAGCAGCTCAGTCAAGACAGGGGGCGCAGATACGCAGTATTTT. Amino acid sequence: CASSSVKTGGADTQYF.

The chain joins TRBV15 to TRBJ2-7, with D perhaps TRBD1 (6 bases). CDR3 length: 13 amino acids. V lost 5 bases, J lost 4 bases, and 12 bases lay in between. Germline V gene data show CDR1 as LNHNV and CDR2 as YYDKDF (reference sequence). CDR3 in amino acids: CATSQGFSYEQYF. CDR3 nucleotides: TGTGCCACCAGCCAGGGGTTTTCGTACGAGCAGTACTTC. The whole variable domain, filled in from reference TRBV15 and TRBJ2-7, reads DAMVIQNPRYQVTQFGKPVTLSCSQTLNHNVMYWYQQKSSQAPKLLFHYYDKDFNNEADTPDNFQSRRPNTSFCFLDIRSPGLGDTAMYLCATSQGFSYEQYFGPGTRLTVT.

V gene TRBV7-9 combines with J gene TRBJ2-1, with no clear D. Germline V gene sequence: CDR1 SEHNR, CDR2 FQNEAQ (reference sequence). Trimming cost V 5 bases and J 6 bases, with 8 bases left between them. This CDR3 spans 12 amino acids. CDR3 amino acids: CASSPLGNEQFF. In DNA form, the CDR3 reads TGTGCCAGCAGCCCTCTAGGCAATGAGCAGTTCTTC. Supplemented by reference TRBV7-9 and TRBJ2-1, the full variable domain reads DTGVSQNPRHKITKRGQNVTFRCDPISEHNRLYWYRQTLGQGPEFLTYFQNEAQLEKSRLLSDRFSAERPKGSFSTLEIQRTEQGDSAMYLCASSPLGNEQFFGPGTRLTVL.

V and J are TRBV10-2 and TRBJ2-1; perhaps TRBD2 as D (6 bases). V shed 3 bases and J shed 9 bases, with 9 bases lying between them. Germline CDR1 WSHSY, CDR2 SAAADI. This CDR3 comprises 12 residues. The CDR3 DNA sequence: TGCGCCAGCAGTGAACTAGCTGGTGAGCAGTTCTTC. Amino acid sequence: CASSELAGEQFF.

This clone was counted between two and nine times. This chain connects TRBV7-3 to TRBJ1-1, with 9 nucleotides matching TRBD1. Germline V CDR1 and CDR2: SGHTA, FQGTGA. This CDR3 has 15 residues. V lost 2 bases to trimming and J lost 5 bases; unmatched junction nucleotides: 6. The CDR3 DNA is TGTGCCAGCAGCTTAGCCGGACAGGGGTCGACTGAAGCTTTCTTT. Translation gives CASSLAGQGSTEAFF.

The chain links TRBV27 to TRBJ1-2, with TRBD1 identical over 8 bases. The germline CDR1 and CDR2 sequences are MNHEY and SMNVEV (reference sequence). V lost 6 bases and J lost 7; bases outside the gene matches: 10. The CDR3 covers 14 residues. CDR3 loop: CASSVQGEIGGYTF. The CDR3 coding sequence is TGTGCCAGCAGCGTACAGGGGGAGATTGGTGGCTACACCTTC.

This clone is categorized as large. The chain combines TRBV7-6 with TRBJ2-3; D gene ambiguous. V was pared by 6 bases and J by 4 bases, with 8 bases between. CDR3 length: 12 amino acids. Germline CDR1 and CDR2: SGHVS and FNYEAQ. The CDR3 sequence: CASSEQSDTQYF. Here the CDR3 DNA reads TGTGCCAGCAGTGAACAGTCAGATACGCAGTATTTT.